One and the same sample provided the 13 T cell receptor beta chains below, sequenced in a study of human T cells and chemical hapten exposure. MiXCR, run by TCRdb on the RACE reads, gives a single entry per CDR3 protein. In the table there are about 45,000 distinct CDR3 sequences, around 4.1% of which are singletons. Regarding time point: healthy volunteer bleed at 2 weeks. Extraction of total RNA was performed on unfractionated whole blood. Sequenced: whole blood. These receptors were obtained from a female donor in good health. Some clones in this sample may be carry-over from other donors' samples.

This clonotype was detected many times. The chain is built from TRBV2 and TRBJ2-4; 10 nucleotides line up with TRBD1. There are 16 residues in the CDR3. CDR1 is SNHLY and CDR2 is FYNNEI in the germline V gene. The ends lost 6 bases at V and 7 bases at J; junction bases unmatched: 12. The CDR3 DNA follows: TGTGCCAGCAGCTTCACCGGCCCGGGACAGGGGAACATTCAGTACTTC. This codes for CASSFTGPGQGNIQYF.

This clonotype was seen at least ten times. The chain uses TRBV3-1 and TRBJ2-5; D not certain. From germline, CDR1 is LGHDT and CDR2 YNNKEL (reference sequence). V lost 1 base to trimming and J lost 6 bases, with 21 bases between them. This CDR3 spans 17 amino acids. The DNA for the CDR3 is TGTGCCAGCAGCCAAGGATTAGGACCCTCAACGTTGAAGACCCAGTACTTC. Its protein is CASSQGLGPSTLKTQYF.

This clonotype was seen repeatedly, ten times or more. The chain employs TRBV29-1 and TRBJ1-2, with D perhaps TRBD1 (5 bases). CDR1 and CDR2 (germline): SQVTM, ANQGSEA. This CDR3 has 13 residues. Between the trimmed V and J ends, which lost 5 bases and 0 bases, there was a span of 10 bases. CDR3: CSVRRETNYGYTF. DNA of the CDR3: TGCAGCGTTCGCAGGGAAACTAACTATGGCTACACCTTC.

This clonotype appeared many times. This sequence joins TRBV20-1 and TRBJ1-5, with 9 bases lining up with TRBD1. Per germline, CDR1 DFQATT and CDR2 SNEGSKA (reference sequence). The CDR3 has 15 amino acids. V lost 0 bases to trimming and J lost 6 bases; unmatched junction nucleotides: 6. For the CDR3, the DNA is TGCAGTGCTAGAGATAGAAGACAGGGGGGTCAGCCCCAGCATTTT. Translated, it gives CSARDRRQGGQPQHF.

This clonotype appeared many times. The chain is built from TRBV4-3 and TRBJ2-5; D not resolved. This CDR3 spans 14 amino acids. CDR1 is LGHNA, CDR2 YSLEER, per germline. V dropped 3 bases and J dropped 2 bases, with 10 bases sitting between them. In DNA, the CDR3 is TGCGCCAGCAGCCAGGGGAACATACAAGAGACCCAGTACTTC. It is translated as CASSQGNIQETQYF.

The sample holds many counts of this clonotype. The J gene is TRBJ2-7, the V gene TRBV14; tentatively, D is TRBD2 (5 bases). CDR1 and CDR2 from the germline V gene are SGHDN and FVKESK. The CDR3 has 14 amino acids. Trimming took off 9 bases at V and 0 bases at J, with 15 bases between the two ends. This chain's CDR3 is CASSDWANSYEQYF. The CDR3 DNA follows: TGTGCCAGTTCGGACTGGGCAAACTCCTACGAGCAGTACTTC.

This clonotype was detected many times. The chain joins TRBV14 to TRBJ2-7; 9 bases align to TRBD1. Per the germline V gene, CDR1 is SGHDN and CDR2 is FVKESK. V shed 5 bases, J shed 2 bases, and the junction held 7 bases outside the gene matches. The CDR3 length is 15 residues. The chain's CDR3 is CASSYGQGTTYEQYF. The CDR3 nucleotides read TGTGCCAGCAGCTACGGACAGGGGACTACCTACGAGCAGTACTTC. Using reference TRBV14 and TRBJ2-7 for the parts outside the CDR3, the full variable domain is EAGVTQFPSHSVIEKGQTVTLRCDPISGHDNLYWYRRVMGKEIKFLLHFVKESKQDESGMPNNRFLAERTGGTYSTLKVQPAELEDSGVYFCASSYGQGTTYEQYFGPGTRLTVT.

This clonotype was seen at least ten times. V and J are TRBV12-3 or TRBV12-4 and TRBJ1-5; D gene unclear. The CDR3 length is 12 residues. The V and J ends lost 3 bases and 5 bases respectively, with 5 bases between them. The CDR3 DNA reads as TGTGCCAGCAGTTTTATGGATCAGCCCCAGCATTTT. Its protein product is CASSFMDQPQHF.

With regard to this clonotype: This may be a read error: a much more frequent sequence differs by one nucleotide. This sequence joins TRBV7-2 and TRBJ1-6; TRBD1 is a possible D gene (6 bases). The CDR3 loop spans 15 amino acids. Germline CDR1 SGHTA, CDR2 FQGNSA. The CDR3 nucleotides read TGTGCCAGCACATCGTGGGGGCCACGGGGTTCACCCCTCAACTTT. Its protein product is CASTSWGPRGSPLNF. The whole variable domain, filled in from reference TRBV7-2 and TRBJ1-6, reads GAGVSQSPSNKVTEKGKDVELRCDPISGHTALYWYRQSLGQGLEFLIYFQGNSAPDKSGLPSDRFSAERTGGSVSTLTIQRTQQEDSAVYLCASTSWGPRGSPLNFGNGTRLTVT.

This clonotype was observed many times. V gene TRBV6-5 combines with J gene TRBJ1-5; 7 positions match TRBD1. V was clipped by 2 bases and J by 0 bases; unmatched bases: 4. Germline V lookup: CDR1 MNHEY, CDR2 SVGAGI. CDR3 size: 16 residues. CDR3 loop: CASSYAGGISNQPQHF. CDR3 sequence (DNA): TGTGCCAGCAGTTACGCAGGGGGAATTAGCAATCAGCCCCAGCATTTT.

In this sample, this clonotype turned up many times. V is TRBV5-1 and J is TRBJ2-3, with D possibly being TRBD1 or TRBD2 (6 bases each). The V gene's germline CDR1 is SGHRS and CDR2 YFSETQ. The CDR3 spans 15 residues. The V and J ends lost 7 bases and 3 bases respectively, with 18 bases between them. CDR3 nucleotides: TGCGCCAGCCTTGCAGGGGCGGGGATTACAGATACGCAGTATTTT. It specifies CASLAGAGITDTQYF. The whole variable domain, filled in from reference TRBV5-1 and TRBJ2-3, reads KAGVTQTPRYLIKTRGQQVTLSCSPISGHRSVSWYQQTPGQGLQFLFEYFSETQRNKGNFPGRFSGRQFSNSRSEMNVSTLELGDSALYLCASLAGAGITDTQYFGPGTRLTVL.

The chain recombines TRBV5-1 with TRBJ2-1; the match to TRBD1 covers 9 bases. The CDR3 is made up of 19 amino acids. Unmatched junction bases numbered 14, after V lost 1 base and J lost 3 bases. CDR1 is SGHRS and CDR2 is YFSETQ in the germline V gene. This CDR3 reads CASSLPSFRDREDYNEQFF. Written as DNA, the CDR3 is TGCGCCAGCAGCTTGCCGTCTTTCCGGGACAGGGAGGACTACAATGAGCAGTTCTTC.

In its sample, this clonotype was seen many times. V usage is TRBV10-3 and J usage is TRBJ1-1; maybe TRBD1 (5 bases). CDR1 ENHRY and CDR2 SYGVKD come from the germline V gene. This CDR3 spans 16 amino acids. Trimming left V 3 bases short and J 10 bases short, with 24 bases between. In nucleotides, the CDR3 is TGTGCCATCAGTGAAGGTATCGGGAGACAGAATTCTCGAGCTTTCTTT. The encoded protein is CAISEGIGRQNSRAFF.